The 19 T cell receptor beta chains below come from one sample, sequenced in a study of PD-L1 blockade in urothelial cancer. This sample's time point: peripheral blood 6 weeks after treatment start. Here immunoSEQ multiplex PCR was the method, and the copy in TCRdb shows in-frame clones only, minus some. The sample carries fewer than 85,000 clones, 88% recorded once. Sequencing was performed on PBMCs, taken around atezolizumab (anti-PD-L1) treatment. The source of these receptors is a man in his 60s with urothelial cancer.

The CDR3 bases are TGTGCCAGCAGCTACCTAGCGGGGACTTACAATGAGCAGTTCTTC. This codes for CASSYLAGTYNEQFF. V is TRBV7-9 and J is TRBJ2-1; 9 nucleotides agree with TRBD2. The CDR3 length is 15 residues. V shed 4 bases, J shed 4 bases, and the junction held 5 bases outside the gene matches. Germline V lookup: CDR1 SEHNR, CDR2 FQNEAQ (reference sequence).

The gene calls are TRBV30 and TRBJ2-3; no clear D. CDR1 and CDR2 (germline): GTSNPN, SVGIG (reference sequence). The ends were cut back, 4 bases at V and 2 bases at J, with 13 bases in the middle. This CDR3 contains 14 residues. CDR3: CAWMVFLNTDTQYF. In nucleotides, the CDR3 is TGTGCCTGGATGGTCTTCCTAAACACAGATACGCAGTATTTT. Variable domain in full (rest from reference TRBV30 and TRBJ2-3): SQTIHQWPATLVQPVGSPLSLECTVEGTSNPNLYWYRQAAGRGLQLLFYSVGIGQISSEVPQNLSASRPQDRQFILSSKKLLLSDSGFYLCAWMVFLNTDTQYFGPGTRLTVL.

This chain uses TRBV7-2 with TRBJ1-2, with TRBD1 as a possible D gene (5 bases). There are 15 residues in the CDR3. The V end lost 0 bases, the J end lost 2 bases, and 10 bases lay between the germline ends. Germline CDR1 reads SGHTA; CDR2 reads FQGNSA. The CDR3, as DNA: TGTGCCAGCAGCTTAGCTTCAGGGTTGAACTATGGCTACACCTTC. It codes for CASSLASGLNYGYTF. Full variable domain (rest looked up from reference TRBV7-2 and TRBJ1-2): GAGVSQSPSNKVTEKGKDVELRCDPISGHTALYWYRQSLGQGLEFLIYFQGNSAPDKSGLPSDRFSAERTGGSVSTLTIQRTQQEDSAVYLCASSLASGLNYGYTFGSGTRLTVV.

V usage is TRBV19 and J usage is TRBJ2-1, with 7 bases matching TRBD1. The CDR3 has 14 residues. Unmatched junction bases numbered 7, after V lost 4 bases and J lost 7 bases. Germline V gives CDR1 LNHDA, CDR2 SQIVND (reference sequence). CDR3 bases: TGTGCCAGTAGTAGGCGGACAGGTCAGAATGAGCAGTTCTTC. This encodes CASSRRTGQNEQFF.

CDR3 loop: CASSPGVTNEKLFF. The CDR3 region has the DNA TGTGCCAGCAGCCCAGGGGTAACTAATGAAAAACTGTTTTTT. This chain connects TRBV21-1 to TRBJ1-4; no check of the table's D call, TRBD1, against the DNA was made. TRBV21-1 is deemed a pseudogene. This CDR3 contains 14 residues.

The rearrangement joins TRBV7-9 to TRBJ1-1; 10 bases line up with TRBD1. V was pared by 6 bases and J by 4 bases, with 11 bases of the junction left unmatched. Per germline, CDR1 SEHNR and CDR2 FQNEAQ (reference sequence). The CDR3 covers 16 residues. CDR3 sequence (DNA): TGTGCCAGCAGTCTCGACAGGGGGCGCGGAGTCACTGAAGCTTTCTTT. This encodes CASSLDRGRGVTEAFF.

The chain joins TRBV5-5 to TRBJ1-5; possible D gene TRBD1, 5 bases. The V gene's germline CDR1 is SGHKS and CDR2 YYEKEE (reference sequence). V lost 3 bases, J lost 7 bases, and 5 bases lay in between. The CDR3 has 11 amino acids. CDR3 amino acids: CASSWGQPQHF. The CDR3 nucleotides read TGTGCCAGCAGCTGGGGCCAGCCCCAGCATTTT.

The rearrangement links TRBV11-3 to TRBJ1-2; no definite D call. The CDR3 totals 15 residues. Germline CDR1 and CDR2: SGHNT and YENEEA. The V end lost 1 base, the J end lost 13 bases, and 22 bases lay between the germline ends. The CDR3: CASSLAETRARVLTF. As DNA, the CDR3 is TGTGCCAGCAGCTTAGCTGAGACTCGAGCGAGAGTTCTCACCTTC.

This chain connects TRBV25-1 to TRBJ2-5; possibly TRBD2 for D (7 bases). The CDR3 length is 14 residues. Germline V gene data show CDR1 as MGHDK and CDR2 as SYGVNS. Trimming took off 9 bases at V and 4 bases at J, with 18 bases between the two ends. The CDR3 sequence: CASGLGGLGETQYF. The CDR3 DNA follows: TGTGCCAGTGGTTTGGGGGGGCTTGGAGAGACCCAGTACTTC.

This clone occurred once. The gene calls are TRBV18 and TRBJ2-1, with TRBD2 identical over 11 bases. Trimming took 0 bases from V and 7 from J; bases not matched to a gene: 5. CDR3 size: 16 residues. Germline CDR1 reads KGHSH; CDR2 reads LQKENI. The CDR3 DNA follows: TGTGCCAGCTCACCACCAATTAGCGGGGGGGTTAATGAGCAGTTCTTC. Translating it yields CASSPPISGGVNEQFF.

The chain couples TRBV28 to TRBJ2-7; D unresolved. Trimming removed 6 bases at V and 2 bases at J, with 14 bases between. CDR3 length: 14 residues. Germline CDR1 is MDHEN and CDR2 is SYDVKM. The CDR3 coding sequence is TGTGCCAGCAGGGGCCTCTCTGTGACCTACGAGCAGTACTTC. Translated, it gives CASRGLSVTYEQYF.

This chain links TRBV28 with TRBJ2-6; D perhaps matches TRBD1 (6 bases). CDR1 is MDHEN and CDR2 is SYDVKM in the germline V gene. Trimming took off 4 bases at V and 1 base at J, with 11 bases between the two ends. The CDR3 runs to 16 residues. Written as DNA, the CDR3 is TGTGCCAGCAGTTCATACAGGGCTTCTGGGGCCAACGTCCTGACTTTC. Protein product: CASSSYRASGANVLTF.

CDR3: CASSLGTSGNYNEQFF. CDR3 sequence (DNA): TGTGCCAGCAGCTTAGGGACTAGCGGGAACTACAATGAGCAGTTCTTC. The chain couples TRBV7-6 to TRBJ2-1; 12 nucleotides align to TRBD2. The CDR3 has 16 amino acids. CDR1 SGHVS and CDR2 FNYEAQ come from the germline V gene. Trimming took 1 base from V and 3 from J; bases not matched to a gene: 1.

Note on this clone: One end of the junction is discordant with germline, which a read error may explain. The J gene is TRBJ2-5, the V gene TRBV5-1; a weak D match, TRBD2 (6 bases). The CDR3 runs to 16 residues. The germline V gene encodes CDR1 SGHRS and CDR2 YFSETQ. The CDR3 loop reads CASSLEVRGGVEAQYF. The CDR3 DNA reads as TGCGCCAGCAGCTTGGAGGTTCGGGGCGGGGTAGAGGCCCAGTACTTC.

This sequence joins TRBV6-1 and TRBJ2-7; 8 bases agree with TRBD1. J lost 4 bases, V lost 3 bases, and 8 bases had no gene match. This CDR3 has 15 residues. CDR1 and CDR2 from the germline V gene are MNHNS and SASEGT. CDR3: CASSDTAGGRYEQYF. CDR3 bases: TGTGCCAGCAGTGATACGGCAGGGGGCCGATACGAGCAGTACTTC.

V usage is TRBV27 and J usage is TRBJ1-1, with 7 bases matching TRBD1. Germline V gene data show CDR1 as MNHEY and CDR2 as SMNVEV (reference sequence). This CDR3 spans 14 amino acids. V dropped 8 bases and J dropped 0; count of bases not matched to a gene: 6. The CDR3 region is CASQQGRMNTEAFF. The DNA for the CDR3 is TGTGCCAGCCAACAGGGGCGGATGAACACTGAAGCTTTCTTT.

The chain is built from TRBV5-4 and TRBJ1-1, with TRBD1 identical over 9 bases. CDR1 and CDR2 from the germline V gene are SGHNT and YYREEE (reference sequence). The CDR3 is 16 residues long. J was trimmed by 3 bases and V by 2 bases; bases with no gene match: 8. CDR3 loop: CASSLGTGRLYTEAFF. Here the CDR3 DNA reads TGTGCCAGCAGCTTAGGGACAGGGAGATTGTACACTGAAGCTTTCTTT.

The chain uses TRBV25-1 and TRBJ2-1; a possible D gene is TRBD1 (6 bases). V was cut by 6 bases and J by 3 bases, with 9 bases left in between. Germline V CDR1 and CDR2: MGHDK, SYGVNS. The length of the CDR3 is 13 residues. The CDR3 DNA reads TGTGCCAGCAGGAGACAGGACTACAATGAGCAGTTCTTC. This gives the protein CASRRQDYNEQFF.

The table lists this clone with a count of one. The chain uses TRBV5-1 and TRBJ2-7; 10 nucleotides line up with TRBD1. V lost 7 bases and J lost 2; bases outside the gene matches: 12. The CDR3 loop spans 16 amino acids. Germline V CDR1 and CDR2: SGHRS, YFSETQ. The CDR3 sequence: CASSTGGNNRAYEQYF. DNA of the CDR3: TGCGCCAGCTCGACAGGGGGCAACAATCGAGCCTACGAGCAGTACTTC. Drawing the rest from reference TRBV5-1 and TRBJ2-7, the complete variable domain is KAGVTQTPRYLIKTRGQQVTLSCSPISGHRSVSWYQQTPGQGLQFLFEYFSETQRNKGNFPGRFSGRQFSNSRSEMNVSTLELGDSALYLCASSTGGNNRAYEQYFGPGTRLTVT.